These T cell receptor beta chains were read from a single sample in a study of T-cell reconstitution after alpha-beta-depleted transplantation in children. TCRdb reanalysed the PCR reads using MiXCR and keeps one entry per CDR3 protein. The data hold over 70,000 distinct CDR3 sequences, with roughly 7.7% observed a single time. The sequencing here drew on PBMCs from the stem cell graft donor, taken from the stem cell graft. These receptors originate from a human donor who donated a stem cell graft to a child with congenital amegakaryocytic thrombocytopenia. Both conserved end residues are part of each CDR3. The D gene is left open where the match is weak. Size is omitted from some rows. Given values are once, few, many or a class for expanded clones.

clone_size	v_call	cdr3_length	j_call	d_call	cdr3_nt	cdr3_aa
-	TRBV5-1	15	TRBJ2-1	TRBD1	TGCGCCAGCAGCTCGGGACAGAGCTCCTACAATGAGCAGTTCTTC	CASSSGQSSYNEQFF
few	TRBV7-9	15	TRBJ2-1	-	TGTGCCAGCAGCCCGGGACGGAACTCCTACAATGAGCAGTTCTTC	CASSPGRNSYNEQFF
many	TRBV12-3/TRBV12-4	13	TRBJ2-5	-	TGTGCCAGCAGTTCCCTCCAGGGAGGAACCCAGTACTTC	CASSSLQGGTQYF
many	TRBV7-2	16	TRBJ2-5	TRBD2	TGTGCCAGCAGCTTAGGGAGTAGCGGGAATGGGGAGACCCAGTACTTC	CASSLGSSGNGETQYF
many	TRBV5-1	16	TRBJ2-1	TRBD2	TGCGCCAGCAGAGAACGGACTAGCGGCCTCTACAATGAGCAGTTCTTC	CASRERTSGLYNEQFF
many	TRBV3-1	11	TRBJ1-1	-	TGTGCCAGCAGCCAAGATACTGAAGCTTTCTTT	CASSQDTEAFF
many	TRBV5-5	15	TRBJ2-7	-	TGTGCCAGCAGCTGGGGACATGGGGTCACCTACGAGCAGTACTTC	CASSWGHGVTYEQYF
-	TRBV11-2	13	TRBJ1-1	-	TGTGCCAGCAGCTTAGGTTTGGTCACTGAAGCTTTCTTT	CASSLGLVTEAFF
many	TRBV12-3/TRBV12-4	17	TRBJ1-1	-	TGTGCCAGCAGTTTTGGGGGGACCTTAGGAGGGAACACTGAAGCTTTCTTT	CASSFGGTLGGNTEAFF
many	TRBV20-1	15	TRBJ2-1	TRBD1	TGCAGTGCCCAAAGGACGGGACAGAACATAAATGAGCAGTTCTTC	CSAQRTGQNINEQFF
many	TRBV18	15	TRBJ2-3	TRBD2	TGTGCCAGCTCACCGTCGCGGGGGGGCACAGATACGCAGTATTTT	CASSPSRGGTDTQYF
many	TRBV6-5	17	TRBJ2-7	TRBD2	TGTGCCAGCAGTTACTCGGCCCCCAGCGGGGGGCTCTACGAGCAGTACTTC	CASSYSAPSGGLYEQYF
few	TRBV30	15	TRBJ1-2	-	TGTGCCTGGAGTTTCGGGCAGTCAAGGGCCTATGGCTACACCTTC	CAWSFGQSRAYGYTF
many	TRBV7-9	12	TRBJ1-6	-	TGTGCCAGCAGCCGACTGAATTCACCCCTCCACTTT	CASSRLNSPLHF
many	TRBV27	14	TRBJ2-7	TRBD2	TGTGCCAGCAGTCCACGGGGACTAGCGCGGGCGCAGTACTTC	CASSPRGLARAQYF
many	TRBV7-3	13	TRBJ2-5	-	TGTGCCAGCAGCCTAGGGCCGCGGGAGACCCAGTACTTC	CASSLGPRETQYF
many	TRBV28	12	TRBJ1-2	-	TGTGCCAGCAGTTTATTATGGGATGGCTACACCTTC	CASSLLWDGYTF
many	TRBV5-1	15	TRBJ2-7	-	TGCGCCAGCAGCTTGGGAGGCCCGCCTTCCTACGAGCAGTACTTC	CASSLGGPPSYEQYF
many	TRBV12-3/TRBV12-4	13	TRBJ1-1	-	TGTGCCAGCAGCTGGCAAGGGAACACTGAAGCTTTCTTT	CASSWQGNTEAFF
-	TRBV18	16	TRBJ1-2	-	TGTGCCAGCTCACCACCGAGGGGGAAACAATACTATGGCTACACCTTC	CASSPPRGKQYYGYTF
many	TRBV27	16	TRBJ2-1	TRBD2	TGTGCCAGCAGTTCCCTCGGGGTAGTGGGGCGGGGGGAGCAGTTCTTC	CASSSLGVVGRGEQFF
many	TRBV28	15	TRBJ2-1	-	TGTGCCAGCAGTCCCCTGGGGGGCGACCACAATGAGCAGTTCTTC	CASSPLGGDHNEQFF
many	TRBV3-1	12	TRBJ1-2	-	TGTGCCAGCAGCCAAGATAGCTTGGGCTACACCTTC	CASSQDSLGYTF
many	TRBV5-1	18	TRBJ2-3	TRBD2	TGCGCCAGCAGCTTGCAGGGACTAGCGGGGGGATCCACAGATACGCAGTATTTT	CASSLQGLAGGSTDTQYF
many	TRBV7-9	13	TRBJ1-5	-	TGTGCCAGCAGCTTAGAAGGAGGTCAGCCCCAGCATTTT	CASSLEGGQPQHF
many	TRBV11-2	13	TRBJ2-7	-	TGTGCCAGCAGCTTAAGGGGTGGGTACGAGCAGTACTTC	CASSLRGGYEQYF
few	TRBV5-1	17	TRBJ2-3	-	TGCGCCAGCAGCTTGGATGCGGCAGGGACTAGCACAGATACGCAGTATTTT	CASSLDAAGTSTDTQYF
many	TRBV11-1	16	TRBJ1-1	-	TGTGCCAGCAGCTTAATGAGAGGGGTGCTTAACACTGAAGCTTTCTTT	CASSLMRGVLNTEAFF
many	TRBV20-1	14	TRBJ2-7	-	TGCAGTGCTAGCTCTACGGGGCCCTCCTACGAGCAGTACTTC	CSASSTGPSYEQYF
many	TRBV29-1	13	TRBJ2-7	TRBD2	TGCAGCGTTGAGGGGAGCGGGGGTTACGAGCAGTACTTC	CSVEGSGGYEQYF
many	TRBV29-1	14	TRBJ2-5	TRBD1	TGCAGCGGGTGGGAACCGGGACAGGGAGAGACCCAGTACTTC	CSGWEPGQGETQYF
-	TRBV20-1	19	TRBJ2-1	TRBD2	TGCAGTGCTATGGTTCCGGGATTGGCGGGGGACTGGCGTATGTATGAGCAGTTCTTC	CSAMVPGLAGDWRMYEQFF
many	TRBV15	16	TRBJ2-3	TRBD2	TGTGCCACCAGCAGAGATAGTGCGGGAGGGCCCGATACGCAGTATTTT	CATSRDSAGGPDTQYF
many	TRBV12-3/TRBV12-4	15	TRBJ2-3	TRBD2	TGTGCCAGCAGCCGCGCCCTAGCGGGGGCAGATACGCAGTATTTT	CASSRALAGADTQYF
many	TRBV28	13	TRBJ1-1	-	TGTGCCAGCAGTTTGGGGAGGTACACTGAAGCTTTCTTT	CASSLGRYTEAFF
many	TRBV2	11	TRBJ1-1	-	TGTGCCGGCCGACTGAACACTGAAGCTTTCTTT	CAGRLNTEAFF
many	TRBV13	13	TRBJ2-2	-	TGTGCCAGCACGTCTTCAGGGGTCGGGGAGCTGTTTTTT	CASTSSGVGELFF
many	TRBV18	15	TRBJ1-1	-	TGTGCCAGCTCACCGGGCGGACTCCAAGAAGGTGAAGCTTTCTTT	CASSPGGLQEGEAFF
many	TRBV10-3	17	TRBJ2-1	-	TGTGCCATCAGTGAGGGAGGAGGTCGCCTGACTCTCAATGAGCAGTTCTTC	CAISEGGGRLTLNEQFF
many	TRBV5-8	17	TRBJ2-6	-	TGTGCCAGCAGCTTGGCCGCGTTACTTGCTGGGGCCAACGTCCTGACTTTC	CASSLAALLAGANVLTF
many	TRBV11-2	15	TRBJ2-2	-	TGTGCCAGCAGCTTAGTTCTAGGGTCCACCGGGGAGCTGTTTTTT	CASSLVLGSTGELFF
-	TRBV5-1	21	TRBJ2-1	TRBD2	TGCGCCAGCAGCTTGGGCCTAGCGGGGGGCACCAGGGGGAGTTCCTACAATGAGCATTTCTTC	CASSLGLAGGTRGSSYNEHFF
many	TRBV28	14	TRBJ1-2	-	TGTGCCAGCAGTCCTTATCCAGGGGACTATGGCTACACCTTC	CASSPYPGDYGYTF